What follows is one T cell receptor beta chain and its context. Its antigen remains unknown. This CDR3 is built from 16 residues. The germline V gene encodes CDR1 LGHNA and CDR2 YNFKEQ. V trimming: 3 bases; J trimming: 1 base; junction bases outside the gene matches: 5. The source of the sample is a study of graft-versus-host responses after intestinal transplantation. Profiled with immunoSEQ multiplex PCR; TCRdb holds only in-frame clones, not every one. The data show 70,000 to 100,000 clones, around nine tenths seen once. Study-wide results and limits: Investigators detected GvH clones in recipient marrow, with some emerging earlier in ileum or blood.

The sample here was unstimulated CD4+ T cells sorted from spleen or lymph node cells, taken before intestinal transplant. The chain joins TRBV4-2 to TRBJ2-1; 8 bases line up with TRBD2. The origin of this receptor is a human donor who received an intestinal transplant. The CDR3 sequence: CASSQYSGSSYNEQFF. In nucleotides, the CDR3 is TGTGCCAGCAGCCAGTACAGCGGGAGTTCCTACAATGAGCAGTTCTTC.